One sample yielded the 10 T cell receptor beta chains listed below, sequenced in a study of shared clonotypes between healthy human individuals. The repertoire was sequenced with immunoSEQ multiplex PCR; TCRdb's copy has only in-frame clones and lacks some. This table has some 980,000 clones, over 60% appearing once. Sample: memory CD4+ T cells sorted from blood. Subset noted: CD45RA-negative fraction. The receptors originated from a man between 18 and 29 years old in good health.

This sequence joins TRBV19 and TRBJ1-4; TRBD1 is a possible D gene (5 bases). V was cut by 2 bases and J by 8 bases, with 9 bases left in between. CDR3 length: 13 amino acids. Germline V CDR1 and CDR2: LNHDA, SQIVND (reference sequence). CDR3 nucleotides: TGTGCCAGTAGTATACAGGGAGGAGAAAAACTGTTTTTT. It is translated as CASSIQGGEKLFF.

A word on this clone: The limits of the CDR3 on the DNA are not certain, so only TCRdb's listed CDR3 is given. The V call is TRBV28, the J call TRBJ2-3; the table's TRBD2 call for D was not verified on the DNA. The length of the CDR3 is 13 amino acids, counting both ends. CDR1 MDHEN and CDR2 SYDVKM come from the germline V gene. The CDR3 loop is CASSSSGTDTQYF.

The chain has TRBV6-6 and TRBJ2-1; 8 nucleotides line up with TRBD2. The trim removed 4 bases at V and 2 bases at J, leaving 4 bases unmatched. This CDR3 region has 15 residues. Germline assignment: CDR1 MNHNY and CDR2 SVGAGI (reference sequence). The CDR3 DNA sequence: TGTGCCAGCAGTTTACTAGCGGCAGCCTACAATGAGCAGTTCTTC. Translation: CASSLLAAAYNEQFF.

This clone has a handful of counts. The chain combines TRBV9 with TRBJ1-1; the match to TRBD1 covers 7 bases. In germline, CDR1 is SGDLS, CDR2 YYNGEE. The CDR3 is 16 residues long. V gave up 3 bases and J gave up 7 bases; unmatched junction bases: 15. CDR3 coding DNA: TGTGCCAGCAGCGAGAGGTGGGACCCCAGGGGGGATGAAGCTTTCTTT. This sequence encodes CASSERWDPRGDEAFF.

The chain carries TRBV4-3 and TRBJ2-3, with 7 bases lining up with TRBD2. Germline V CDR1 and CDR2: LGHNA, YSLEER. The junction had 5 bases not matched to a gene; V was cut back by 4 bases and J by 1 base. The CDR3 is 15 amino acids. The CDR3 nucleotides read TGCGCCAGCAGCCGCGGACTAGGGGGCACAGATACGCAGTATTTT. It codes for CASSRGLGGTDTQYF.

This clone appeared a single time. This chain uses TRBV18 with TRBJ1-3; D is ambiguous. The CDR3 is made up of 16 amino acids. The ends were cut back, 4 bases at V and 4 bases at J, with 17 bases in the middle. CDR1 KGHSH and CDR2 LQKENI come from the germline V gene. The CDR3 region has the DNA TGTGCCAGCTCACAAGAAGGCCCGGCGGGAGGAAACACCATATATTTT. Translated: CASSQEGPAGGNTIYF.

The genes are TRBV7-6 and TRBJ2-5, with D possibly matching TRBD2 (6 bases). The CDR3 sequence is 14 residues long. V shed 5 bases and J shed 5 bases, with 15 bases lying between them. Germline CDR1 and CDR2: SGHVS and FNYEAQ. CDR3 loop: CASSPLAFGETQYF. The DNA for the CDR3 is TGTGCCAGCAGCCCTCTAGCGTTTGGGGAGACCCAGTACTTC.

The CDR3 DNA reads TGCGCCAGCAGCCCGGGGGAGCGGGGGGGCCGAGAGACCCAGTACTTC. This translates into CASSPGERGGRETQYF. The J gene is TRBJ2-5, the V gene TRBV5-1; 10 nucleotides line up with TRBD2. This CDR3 is built from 16 residues. With V trimmed by 4 bases and J by 4 bases, 10 bases remained unmatched. Germline CDR1 and CDR2: SGHRS and YFSETQ.

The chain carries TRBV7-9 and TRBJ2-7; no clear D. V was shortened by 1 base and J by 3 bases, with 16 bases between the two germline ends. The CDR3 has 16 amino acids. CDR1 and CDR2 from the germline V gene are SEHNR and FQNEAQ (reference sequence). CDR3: CASSLEPSHPIYEQYF. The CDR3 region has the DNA TGTGCCAGCAGCTTAGAACCCTCACATCCCATCTACGAGCAGTACTTC.

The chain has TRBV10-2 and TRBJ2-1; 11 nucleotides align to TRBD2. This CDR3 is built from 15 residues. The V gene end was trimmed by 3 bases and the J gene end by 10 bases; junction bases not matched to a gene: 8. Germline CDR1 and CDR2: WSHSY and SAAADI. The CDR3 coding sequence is TGCGCCAGCAGTGAAAGGGGACTAGCGGCACAGGAGCAGTTCTTC. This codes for CASSERGLAAQEQFF.